A single sample is the source of the 18 T cell receptor beta chains below, sequenced in a study of CD8 T cells in Susac syndrome. Random hexamers primed reverse transcription of about 0.45 to 1 ug RNA. TCRdb re-called the immunoSEQ multiplex PCR reads through MiXCR, storing one row per CDR3 protein. The sample yields 400,000 to 550,000 distinct CDR3 sequences, more than 80% seen once. Sequences were obtained from CD8+ T cells from PBMCs. The receptors originated from a human donor with multiple sclerosis.

V usage is TRBV27 and J usage is TRBJ1-5, with D tentatively TRBD1 (5 bases). Trimming took off 6 bases at V and 5 bases at J, with 14 bases between the two ends. Germline V gene data show CDR1 as MNHEY and CDR2 as SMNVEV (reference sequence). This CDR3 contains 14 residues. CDR3 residues: CASSSEGFYQPQHF. CDR3 bases: TGTGCCAGCAGCTCCGAGGGGTTTTATCAGCCCCAGCATTTT.

This chain joins TRBV5-6 and TRBJ1-2; D uncertain. CDR1 SGHDT and CDR2 YYEEEE come from the germline V gene. V lost 0 bases and J lost 4, with 22 bases in between. The CDR3 loop spans 18 amino acids. The CDR3 loop reads CASSLGLTEIGSSYGYTF. The CDR3 DNA follows: TGTGCCAGCAGCTTGGGGCTGACGGAGATTGGATCCTCCTATGGCTACACCTTC.

The chain links TRBV4-1 to TRBJ1-1; 7 bases align to TRBD1. V lost 1 base and J lost 1; bases outside the gene matches: 3. CDR3 size: 15 residues. The germline V gene encodes CDR1 MGHRA and CDR2 YSYEKL. The CDR3 sequence is CASSQGGTANTEAFF. The CDR3 bases are TGCGCCAGCAGCCAAGGAGGGACAGCGAACACTGAAGCTTTCTTT.

This clonotype was observed a single time. The chain employs TRBV6-1 and TRBJ1-2, with D tentatively TRBD1 (5 bases). V lost 6 bases to trimming and J lost 3 bases, with 20 bases between them. The CDR3 sequence is 16 residues long. The germline V gene has CDR1 MNHNS and CDR2 SASEGT. The CDR3 here is CASRPGLEGWDYGYTF. Written as DNA, the CDR3 is TGTGCCAGCAGGCCCGGGCTGGAGGGGTGGGACTATGGCTACACCTTC.

The chain carries TRBV14 and TRBJ2-5; D is undetermined. Germline-derived CDR1 and CDR2 are SGHDN and FVKESK. CDR3 length: 15 residues. V lost 6 bases, J lost 0 bases, and 14 bases lay in between. The CDR3, as DNA: TGTGCCAGCAGTGAAGGTAGGGCCTACCAAGAGACCCAGTACTTC. Translated: CASSEGRAYQETQYF.

This chain links TRBV11-2 with TRBJ2-2; TRBD2 might be the D (7 bases). Germline values: CDR1 SGHAT, CDR2 FQNNGV. Trimming pared 5 bases from V and 7 bases from J, leaving 11 bases between. The CDR3 is 13 residues long. The chain's CDR3 is CASSRGASGELFF. The CDR3 DNA sequence: TGTGCCAGCAGCCGGGGGGCAAGCGGGGAGCTGTTTTTT.

The chain combines TRBV7-6 with TRBJ1-1; the D gene is possibly TRBD1 (5 bases). CDR1 is SGHVS and CDR2 is FNYEAQ in the germline V gene. CDR3 length: 13 amino acids. V was shortened by 2 bases and J by 5 bases, with 9 bases between the two germline ends. The DNA for the CDR3 is TGTGCCAGCAGCTTAAATGAGGGGACTGAAGCTTTCTTT. This translates into CASSLNEGTEAFF. The full variable domain, rest sourced from reference TRBV7-6 and TRBJ1-1, is GAGVSQSPRYKVTKRGQDVALRCDPISGHVSLYWYRQALGQGPEFLTYFNYEAQQDKSGLPNDRFSAERPEGSISTLTIQRTEQRDSAMYRCASSLNEGTEAFFGQGTRLTVV.

This chain joins TRBV2 and TRBJ2-1, with TRBD1 matching over 9 bases. Unmatched junction bases numbered 8, after V lost 1 base and J lost 1 base. This CDR3 is 18 amino acids long. From germline, CDR1 is SNHLY and CDR2 FYNNEI. Here the CDR3 reads CASSEGDRVLESYNEQFF. The CDR3 bases are TGTGCCAGCAGTGAAGGGGACAGGGTTTTAGAATCCTACAATGAGCAGTTCTTC.

This chain links TRBV4-1 with TRBJ1-2; D unclear. CDR1 and CDR2 (germline): MGHRA, YSYEKL. The CDR3 has 15 amino acids. Trimming took 0 bases from V and 0 from J, leaving 8 bases between them. In DNA, the CDR3 is TGCGCCAGCAGCCAAGAGGGTTATTCTAACTATGGCTACACCTTC. Translation: CASSQEGYSNYGYTF.

This clonotype occurred once. The chain recombines TRBV30 with TRBJ1-5, with 9 bases matching TRBD1. In germline, CDR1 is GTSNPN, CDR2 SVGIG (reference sequence). Trimming cost V 3 bases and J 7 bases; bases outside gene matches: 7. The CDR3 contains 14 residues. CDR3 loop: CAWSPGQGGQPQHF. CDR3 nucleotides: TGTGCCTGGAGCCCGGGACAGGGCGGCCAGCCCCAGCATTTT.

The V call is TRBV11-2, the J call TRBJ2-7; no firm D call. Trimming took 1 base from V and 4 from J, leaving 11 bases between them. Germline loops: CDR1 SGHAT, CDR2 FQNNGV. This CDR3 is built from 14 residues. CDR3 residues: CASSLVRDGYEQYF. The CDR3 DNA reads as TGTGCCAGCAGCTTAGTTAGAGACGGGTACGAGCAGTACTTC.

The chain couples TRBV7-2 to TRBJ2-3, with 7 bases fitting TRBD2. Germline V gives CDR1 SGHTA, CDR2 FQGNSA. This CDR3 contains 15 residues. With 4 bases clipped from V and 7 bases from J, the junction kept 11 bases outside the gene matches. For the CDR3, the DNA is TGTGCCAGCAGCTCAAGGCGGGAGCGGGTAAATACGCAGTATTTT. Encoded protein: CASSSRRERVNTQYF.

The sample holds a few counts of this clonotype. V and J are TRBV3-1 and TRBJ2-1, with 10 bases identical to TRBD1. Germline lookup yields CDR1 LGHDT and CDR2 YNNKEL (reference sequence). The junction had 5 bases not matched to a gene; V was cut back by 10 bases and J by 8 bases. This CDR3 contains 12 residues. The CDR3 DNA reads TGTGCCACCGGGACAGGGGTAGATGAGCAGTTCTTC. This gives the protein CATGTGVDEQFF.

The V and J genes are TRBV4-2 and TRBJ2-3; TRBD2 matches 11 bases. There are 16 residues in the CDR3. The V segment lost 4 bases and the J segment 5 bases; nucleotides outside the gene matches: 8. CDR1 is LGHNA and CDR2 is YNFKEQ in the germline V gene. CDR3 protein: CASSPIAGGRVDTQYF. In DNA, the CDR3 is TGTGCCAGCAGCCCGATAGCGGGGGGGAGAGTAGATACGCAGTATTTT.

The chain links TRBV18 to TRBJ2-7; D perhaps matches TRBD1 (6 bases). Trimming left V 7 bases short and J 0 bases short, with 10 bases between. This CDR3 region has 13 residues. Germline-derived CDR1 and CDR2 are KGHSH and LQKENI. CDR3 residues: CASFRQDSYEQYF. The DNA for the CDR3 is TGTGCCAGCTTCCGACAGGACTCCTACGAGCAGTACTTC.

The CDR3 reads CASSLGTDYTF. The CDR3 DNA follows: TGTGCCAGCAGCTTAGGGACGGACTACACCTTC. This chain connects TRBV7-2 to TRBJ1-2; D call uncertain. V lost 1 base and J lost 10, with 7 bases in between. The germline CDR1 and CDR2 sequences are SGHTA and FQGNSA. This CDR3 contains 11 residues.

The chain joins TRBV14 to TRBJ2-4; 7 bases are a match to TRBD1. Germline V gene sequence: CDR1 SGHDN, CDR2 FVKESK. V gave up 1 base and J gave up 5 bases; unmatched junction bases: 5. CDR3 size: 15 residues. In nucleotides, the CDR3 is TGTGCCAGCAGCCAAGGGTGGCAGGGGGAAAACATTCAGTACTTC. This translates into CASSQGWQGENIQYF.

The CDR3 region has the DNA TGTGCCAGCTCTATCCATGGCGGGGGGATGGTGGAGCAGTACTTC. It yields the protein CASSIHGGGMVEQYF. The genes are TRBV12-3 or TRBV12-4 and TRBJ2-7; 8 bases are a match to TRBD2. J lost 7 bases, V lost 8 bases, and 16 bases had no gene match. The CDR3 sequence is 15 residues long.